This passage covers 3 T cell receptor beta chains from one sample sequenced in a study of T-cell memory formation after mild COVID-19. TCRdb passed the 5' RACE reads through MiXCR, listing each CDR3 protein once. Of about 350,000 distinct CDR3 sequences listed, around 13% are singletons. Material: PBMCs or a T cell subset sorted from them (not recorded which). These receptors all come from a man between 18 and 29 years old who had mild COVID-19 (a few samples of this study predate the infection). Cell type and time point are not known.

This clonotype appeared a few times. V usage is TRBV12-3 or TRBV12-4 and J usage is TRBJ2-1; D not certain. CDR3 length: 13 residues. Trimming pared 3 bases from V and 6 bases from J, leaving 9 bases between. CDR3 nucleotides: TGTGCCAGCAGTTTTGGACGGCTCAATGAGCAGTTCTTC. Its translation is CASSFGRLNEQFF.

The CDR3 coding sequence is TGTGCCAGCAGCGTCGCTAGCGGGGTCCAAGAGACCCAGTACTTC. Translating it yields CASSVASGVQETQYF. The chain combines TRBV9 with TRBJ2-5, with TRBD2 matching 9 bases. V trimming: 2 bases; J trimming: 1 base; junction bases outside the gene matches: 3. CDR1 is SGDLS, CDR2 YYNGEE, per germline. The CDR3 is 15 amino acids.

This clonotype was detected only a few times. The CDR3 DNA is TGTGCCAGCAGTCCCCGACTGGGCCCGGAGACCCAGTACTTC. This sequence encodes CASSPRLGPETQYF. The chain is built from TRBV2 and TRBJ2-5, with D unresolved. Looked up from germline, CDR1 is SNHLY and CDR2 is FYNNEI. Trimming left V 5 bases short and J 5 bases short, with 15 bases between. There are 14 residues in the CDR3.